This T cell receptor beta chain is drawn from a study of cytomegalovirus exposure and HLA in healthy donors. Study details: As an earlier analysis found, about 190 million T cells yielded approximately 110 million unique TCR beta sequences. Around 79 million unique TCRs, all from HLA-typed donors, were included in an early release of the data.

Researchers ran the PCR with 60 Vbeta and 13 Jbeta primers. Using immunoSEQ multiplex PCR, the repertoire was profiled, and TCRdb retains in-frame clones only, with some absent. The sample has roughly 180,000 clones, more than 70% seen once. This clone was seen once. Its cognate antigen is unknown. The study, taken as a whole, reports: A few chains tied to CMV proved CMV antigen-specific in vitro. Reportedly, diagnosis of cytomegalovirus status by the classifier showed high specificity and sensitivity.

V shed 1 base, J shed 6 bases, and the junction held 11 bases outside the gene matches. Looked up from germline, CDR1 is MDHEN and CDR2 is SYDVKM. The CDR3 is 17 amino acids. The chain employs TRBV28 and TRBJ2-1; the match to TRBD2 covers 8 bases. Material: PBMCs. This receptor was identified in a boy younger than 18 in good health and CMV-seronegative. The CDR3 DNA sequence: TGTGCCAGCAGTTTATTCGGACGGGAGGGAAGTGCCAATGAGCAGTTCTTC. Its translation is CASSLFGREGSANEQFF.